The sequence of this TCR beta chain was determined in a study of T cell repertoires in cytomegalovirus infection. Study as a whole: A matching HLA type, together with CMV infection, was signaled by public TCR beta signatures.

For this clonotype: Antigen: not known. An end of the junction differs from the germline gene, which may be a read error.

TCRdb reprocessed the reads with MiXCR, giving one entry per CDR3 protein. This table holds about 76,000 distinct CDR3 sequences, more than 3% found once. General study results and limits: Ex vivo, HLA-C-restricted CMV-specific TCR beta clonotypes prevailed over the rest of the response. Public TCR beta family frequency separated CMV-and-HLA carriers, including in an independent cohort.

The source of this sequence is a human donor in good health (CMV status not recorded). Some clones in this sample may be carry-over from other donors' samples. The sequenced sample was PBMCs.

The CDR3 coding sequence is TGTGCCAGCAGCTTACTAGGCGGACAAGAGACGCAGAACTTC. Protein sequence: CASSLLGGQETQNF. V and J are TRBV7-9 and TRBJ2-5, with D perhaps matching TRBD1 (5 bases). The CDR3 consists of 14 residues. CDR1 is SEHNR and CDR2 is FQNEAQ in the germline V gene (reference sequence).